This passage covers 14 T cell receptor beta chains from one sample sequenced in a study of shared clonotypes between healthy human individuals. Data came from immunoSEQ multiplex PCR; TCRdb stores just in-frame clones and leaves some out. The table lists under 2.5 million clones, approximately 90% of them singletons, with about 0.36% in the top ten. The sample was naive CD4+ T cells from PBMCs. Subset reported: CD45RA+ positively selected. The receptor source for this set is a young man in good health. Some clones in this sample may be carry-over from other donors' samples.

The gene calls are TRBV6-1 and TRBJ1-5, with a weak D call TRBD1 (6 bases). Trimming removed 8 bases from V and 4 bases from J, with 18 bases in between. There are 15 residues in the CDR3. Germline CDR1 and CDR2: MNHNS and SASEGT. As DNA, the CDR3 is TGTGCCAGCGTGGGCATCAGGGGATTTAATCAGCCCCAGCATTTT. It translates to CASVGIRGFNQPQHF.

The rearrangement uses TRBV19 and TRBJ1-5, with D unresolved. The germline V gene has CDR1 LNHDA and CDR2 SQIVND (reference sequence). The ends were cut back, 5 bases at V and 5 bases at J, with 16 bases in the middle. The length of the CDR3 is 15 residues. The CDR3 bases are TGTGCCAGTAGTCAACTGCAGACCCTAGATCAGCCCCAGCATTTT. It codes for CASSQLQTLDQPQHF. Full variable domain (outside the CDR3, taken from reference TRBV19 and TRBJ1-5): DGGITQSPKYLFRKEGQNVTLSCEQNLNHDAMYWYRQDPGQGLRLIYYSQIVNDFQKGDIAEGYSVSREKKESFPLTVTSAQKNPTAFYLCASSQLQTLDQPQHFGDGTRLSIL.

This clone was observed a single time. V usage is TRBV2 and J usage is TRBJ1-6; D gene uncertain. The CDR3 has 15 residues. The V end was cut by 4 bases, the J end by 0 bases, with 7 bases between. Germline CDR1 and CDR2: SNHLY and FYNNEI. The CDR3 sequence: CASSAAVSYNSPLHF. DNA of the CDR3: TGTGCCAGCAGTGCGGCAGTCTCCTATAATTCACCCCTCCACTTT.

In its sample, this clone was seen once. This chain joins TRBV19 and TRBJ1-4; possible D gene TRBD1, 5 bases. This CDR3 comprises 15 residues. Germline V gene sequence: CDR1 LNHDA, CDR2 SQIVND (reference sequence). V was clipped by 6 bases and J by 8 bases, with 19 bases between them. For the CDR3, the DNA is TGTGCCAGTAGAATTATAGGACAAGGACTAGAAAAACTGTTTTTT. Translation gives CASRIIGQGLEKLFF.

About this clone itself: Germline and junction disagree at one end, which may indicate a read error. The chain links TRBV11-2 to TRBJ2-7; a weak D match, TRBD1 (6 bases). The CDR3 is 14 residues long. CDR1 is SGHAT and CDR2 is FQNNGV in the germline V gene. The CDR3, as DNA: TGTGCCAGCAGCCTAGACAGGTTTCACGACGAGCAGTACTTC. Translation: CASSLDRFHDEQYF.

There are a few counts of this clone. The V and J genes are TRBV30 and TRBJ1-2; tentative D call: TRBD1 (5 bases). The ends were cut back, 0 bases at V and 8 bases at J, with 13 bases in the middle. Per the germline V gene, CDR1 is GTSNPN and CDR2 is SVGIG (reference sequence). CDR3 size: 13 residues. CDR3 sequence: CAWSVRIRGGYTF. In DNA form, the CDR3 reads TGTGCCTGGAGTGTGAGGATACGGGGCGGCTACACCTTC.

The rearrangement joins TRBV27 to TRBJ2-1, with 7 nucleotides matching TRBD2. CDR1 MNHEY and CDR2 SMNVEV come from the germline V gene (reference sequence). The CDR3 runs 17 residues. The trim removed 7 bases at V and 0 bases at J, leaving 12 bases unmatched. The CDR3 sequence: CASTPISGVSSYNEQFF. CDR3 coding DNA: TGTGCCAGCACCCCGATAAGCGGGGTGAGCTCCTACAATGAGCAGTTCTTC.

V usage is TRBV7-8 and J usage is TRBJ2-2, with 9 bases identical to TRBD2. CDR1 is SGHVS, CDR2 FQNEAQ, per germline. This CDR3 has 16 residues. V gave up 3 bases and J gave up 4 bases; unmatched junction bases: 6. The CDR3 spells CASSFTREGPTGELFF. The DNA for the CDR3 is TGTGCCAGCAGCTTTACGCGGGAGGGCCCCACCGGGGAGCTGTTTTTT.

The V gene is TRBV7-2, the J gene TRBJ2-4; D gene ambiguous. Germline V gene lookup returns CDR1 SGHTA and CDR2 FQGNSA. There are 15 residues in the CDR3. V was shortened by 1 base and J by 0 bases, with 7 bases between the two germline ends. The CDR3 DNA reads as TGTGCCAGCAGCTTAGAGGCGCTAGCCAAAAACATTCAGTACTTC. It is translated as CASSLEALAKNIQYF.

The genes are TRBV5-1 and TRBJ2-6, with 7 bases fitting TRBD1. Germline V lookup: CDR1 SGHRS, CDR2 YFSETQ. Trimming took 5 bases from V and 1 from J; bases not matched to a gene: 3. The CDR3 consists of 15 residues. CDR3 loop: CASRKQGSGANVLTF. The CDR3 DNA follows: TGCGCCAGCAGGAAACAGGGGTCTGGGGCCAACGTCCTGACTTTC.

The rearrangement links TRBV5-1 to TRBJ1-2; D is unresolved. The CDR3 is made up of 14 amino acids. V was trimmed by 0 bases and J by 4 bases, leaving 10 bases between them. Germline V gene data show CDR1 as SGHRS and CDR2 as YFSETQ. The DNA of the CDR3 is TGCGCCAGCAGCTTGGATCGGGGAAGCTATGGCTACACCTTC. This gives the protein CASSLDRGSYGYTF.

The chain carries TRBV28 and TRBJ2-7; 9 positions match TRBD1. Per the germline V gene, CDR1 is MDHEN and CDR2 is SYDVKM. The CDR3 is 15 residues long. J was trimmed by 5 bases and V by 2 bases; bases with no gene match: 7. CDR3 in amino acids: CASSLNRGLANEQYF. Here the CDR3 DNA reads TGTGCCAGCAGTTTAAACAGGGGGCTTGCGAACGAGCAGTACTTC.

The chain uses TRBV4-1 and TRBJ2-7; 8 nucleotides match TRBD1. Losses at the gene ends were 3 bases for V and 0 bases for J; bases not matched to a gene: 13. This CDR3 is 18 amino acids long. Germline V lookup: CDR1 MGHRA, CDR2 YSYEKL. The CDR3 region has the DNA TGCGCCAGCAGCCACTCTATCGTAGGGACAGGCTTCTCCTACGAGCAGTACTTC. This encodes CASSHSIVGTGFSYEQYF.

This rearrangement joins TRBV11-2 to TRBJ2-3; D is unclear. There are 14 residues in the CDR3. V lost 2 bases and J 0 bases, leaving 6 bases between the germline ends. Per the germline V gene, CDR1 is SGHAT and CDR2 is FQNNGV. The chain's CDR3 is CASSLTASTDTQYF. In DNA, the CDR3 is TGTGCCAGCAGCTTAACAGCTAGCACAGATACGCAGTATTTT. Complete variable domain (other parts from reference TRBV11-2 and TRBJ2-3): EAGVAQSPRYKIIEKRQSVAFWCNPISGHATLYWYQQILGQGPKLLIQFQNNGVVDDSQLPKDRFSAERLKGVDSTLKIQPAKLEDSAVYLCASSLTASTDTQYFGPGTRLTVL.